The 5 T cell receptor beta chains reported below all come from one sample, sequenced in a study of blood T cell repertoires in COVID-19. The table came from immunoSEQ multiplex PCR; TCRdb's copy has only in-frame clones and leaves some out. This sample has around 260,000 clones; approximately 83% occur once, and the top ten carry 15% to 19%. Sequenced sample: peripheral blood. The receptor set was obtained from a person aged 65 to 79 with COVID-19, enrolled during active disease.

This chain uses TRBV6-2 or TRBV6-3 with TRBJ1-5; no clear D gene. This CDR3 comprises 14 residues. The V end lost 6 bases, the J end lost 5 bases, and 14 bases lay between the germline ends. Germline V CDR1 and CDR2: MNHEY, SVGEGT. The CDR3 spells CASSPRSDYQPQHF. The DNA for the CDR3 is TGTGCCAGCAGCCCGAGGTCAGACTATCAGCCCCAGCATTTT.

The rearrangement joins TRBV5-1 to TRBJ1-1; TRBD1 is a possible D gene (5 bases). Per the germline V gene, CDR1 is SGHRS and CDR2 is YFSETQ. CDR3 length equals 14 residues. V shed 0 bases and J shed 10 bases, with 16 bases lying between them. The CDR3 region is CASSLVGTGAAAFF. DNA of the CDR3: TGCGCCAGCAGCTTGGTGGGGACTGGGGCGGCAGCTTTCTTT.

The rearrangement links TRBV6-5 to TRBJ2-2; D call uncertain. This CDR3 has 14 residues. V lost 5 bases, J lost 0 bases, and 7 bases lay in between. Germline CDR1 is MNHEY and CDR2 is SVGAGI. CDR3 residues: CASSRLANTGELFF. The CDR3 bases are TGTGCCAGCAGTAGACTGGCGAACACCGGGGAGCTGTTTTTT.

This clone was recorded only once. The chain links TRBV3-1 (or the pseudogene TRBV3-2) to TRBJ1-2; D remains ambiguous. Trimming took 1 base from V and 5 from J, leaving 11 bases between them. The CDR3 consists of 14 residues. Germline loops: CDR1 LGHDT, CDR2 YNNKEL (reference sequence). The CDR3 spells CASSQGIGDYGYTF. CDR3 bases: TGTGCCAGCAGCCAAGGCATCGGGGATTATGGCTACACCTTC.

This clone has just a few counts. V and J are TRBV28 and TRBJ2-7, with 13 bases that match TRBD2. Germline CDR1 is MDHEN and CDR2 is SYDVKM. V shed 5 bases, J shed 6 bases, and the junction held 7 bases outside the gene matches. The CDR3 has 15 residues. The CDR3: CASSRLAGGFREQYF. CDR3 nucleotides: TGTGCCAGCAGTAGACTAGCGGGAGGTTTTCGCGAGCAGTACTTC. The variable domain in full, with the rest retrieved from reference TRBV28 and TRBJ2-7, is DVKVTQSSRYLVKRTGEKVFLECVQDMDHENMFWYRQDPGLGLRLIYFSYDVKMKEKGDIPEGYSVSREKKERFSLILESASTNQTSMYLCASSRLAGGFREQYFGPGTRLTVT.